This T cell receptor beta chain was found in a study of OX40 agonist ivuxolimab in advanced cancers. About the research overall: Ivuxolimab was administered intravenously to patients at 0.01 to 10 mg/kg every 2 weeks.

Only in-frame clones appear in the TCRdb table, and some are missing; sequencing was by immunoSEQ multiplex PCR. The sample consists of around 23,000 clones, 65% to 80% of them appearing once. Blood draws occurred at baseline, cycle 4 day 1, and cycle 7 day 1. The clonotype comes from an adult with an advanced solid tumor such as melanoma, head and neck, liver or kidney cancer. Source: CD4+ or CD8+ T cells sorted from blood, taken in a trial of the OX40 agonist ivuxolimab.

CDR3 residues: CASSLGHSGANVLTF. The DNA of the CDR3 is TGCGCCAGCAGCTTGGGGCACTCTGGGGCCAACGTCCTGACTTTC. J is TRBJ2-6 and V is TRBV5-1, with D hard to call. The CDR3 length is 15 residues. The germline V gene encodes CDR1 SGHRS and CDR2 YFSETQ. V lost 0 bases and J lost 0, with 4 bases in between.